This entry concerns a single TCR beta chain. Its antigen is unidentified. TCRdb's table, derived via immunoSEQ multiplex PCR, lists solely in-frame clones and lacks some. Altogether some 170,000 clones are present, about 83% being singletons, with the ten largest covering roughly 1.5%. Germline V lookup: CDR1 SGHDT, CDR2 YYEEEE. This CDR3 has 16 amino acids. The germline V and J ends were trimmed by 4 bases and 0 bases, with 14 bases remaining between them. The data stem from a study of cytomegalovirus exposure and HLA in healthy donors. Study-wide findings and caveats: In a later analysis, first-cohort TCR clusters were found to tend to co-occur in the 130 or so validation repertoires. Diagnosis of cytomegalovirus status made by the classifier reportedly showed high specificity and sensitivity. While the bulk of TCR sequences proved rare, some public TCRs turned up in many donors.

Material: PBMCs. The chain is built from TRBV5-6 and TRBJ2-1; possibly TRBD2 for D (7 bases). This clonotype was obtained from a woman in her twenties or thirties in good health and CMV-seronegative. CDR3 sequence (DNA): TGTGCCAGCAGCCCCGGGGGGCCGAGCTCCTACAATGAGCAGTTCTTC. It codes for CASSPGGPSSYNEQFF. Variable domain in full (rest from reference TRBV5-6 and TRBJ2-1): DAGVTQSPTHLIKTRGQQVTLRCSPKSGHDTVSWYQQALGQGPQFIFQYYEEEERQRGNFPDRFSGHQFPNYSSELNVNALLLGDSALYLCASSPGGPSSYNEQFFGPGTRLTVL.